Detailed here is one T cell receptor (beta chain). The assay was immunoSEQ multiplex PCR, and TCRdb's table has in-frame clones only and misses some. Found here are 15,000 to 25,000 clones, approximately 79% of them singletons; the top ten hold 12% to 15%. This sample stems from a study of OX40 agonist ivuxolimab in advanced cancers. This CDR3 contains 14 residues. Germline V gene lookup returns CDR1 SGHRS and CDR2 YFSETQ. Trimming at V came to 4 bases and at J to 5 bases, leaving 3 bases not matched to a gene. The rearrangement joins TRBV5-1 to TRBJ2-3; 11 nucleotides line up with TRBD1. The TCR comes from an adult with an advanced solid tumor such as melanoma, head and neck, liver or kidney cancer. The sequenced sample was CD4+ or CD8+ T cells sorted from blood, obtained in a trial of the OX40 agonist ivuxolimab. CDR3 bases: TGCGCCAGCAGCGGACAGGGGGCGGTAGATACGCAGTATTTT. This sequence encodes CASSGQGAVDTQYF.